The clone carrying this T cell receptor (beta chain) has at least ten counts. Its specificity is unknown. The data derive from a study of early T cells in non-severe SARS-CoV-2 infection. V lost 5 bases and J lost 8; bases outside the gene matches: 11. The CDR3 length is 15 residues. Germline V CDR1 and CDR2: MNHEY, SMNVEV (reference sequence). General observations from the study: CD4 and private specificities were missed by VDJdb matching, which favored anti-spike CD8 responses.

One entry per CDR3 protein results from TCRdb running MiXCR on the 5' RACE reads. The sample has 50,000 to 65,000 distinct CDR3 sequences; around 10% are singletons. The sequencing used whole blood, collected at baseline. The origin of this receptor is an adult who was a healthcare worker with PCR-confirmed SARS-CoV-2 infection or an uninfected control (not recorded which). The gene calls are TRBV27 and TRBJ1-2, with 10 bases that match TRBD1. The CDR3 bases are TGTGCCAGCAGTCCACGGGACAGGGGAATAGTCGGCTACACCTTC. The encoded protein is CASSPRDRGIVGYTF.